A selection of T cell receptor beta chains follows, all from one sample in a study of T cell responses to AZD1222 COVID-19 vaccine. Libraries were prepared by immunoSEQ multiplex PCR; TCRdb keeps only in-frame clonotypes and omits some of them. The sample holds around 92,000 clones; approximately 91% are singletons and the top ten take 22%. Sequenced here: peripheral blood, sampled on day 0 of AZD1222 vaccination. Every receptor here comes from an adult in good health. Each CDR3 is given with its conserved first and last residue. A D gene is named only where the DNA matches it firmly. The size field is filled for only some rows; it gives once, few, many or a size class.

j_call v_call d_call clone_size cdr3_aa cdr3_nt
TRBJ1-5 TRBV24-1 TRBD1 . CATSRTGSVQPQHF TGTGCCACCAGTCGGACAGGGTCGGTTCAGCCCCAGCATTTT
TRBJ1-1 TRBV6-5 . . CASSYGRGNEAFF TGTGCCAGCAGTTACGGCAGGGGAAATGAAGCTTTCTTT
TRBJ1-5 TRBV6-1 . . CASSAETVFHSNQPQHF TGTGCCAGCAGTGCGGAGACAGTTTTTCATAGCAATCAGCCCCAGCATTTT
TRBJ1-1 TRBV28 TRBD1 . CASSPRDSTLNTEAFF TGTGCCAGCAGTCCAAGGGACAGTACCTTGAACACTGAAGCTTTCTTT
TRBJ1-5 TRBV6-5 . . CASKDTYSNQPQHF TGTGCCAGCAAGGACACCTATAGCAATCAGCCCCAGCATTTT
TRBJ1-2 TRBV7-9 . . CASSLAEGLGGYTF TGTGCCAGCAGCTTAGCGGAAGGTTTAGGAGGCTACACCTTC
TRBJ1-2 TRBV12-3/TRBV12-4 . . CASSLIRESGYTF TGTGCCAGCAGTTTAATAAGGGAATCTGGCTACACCTTC
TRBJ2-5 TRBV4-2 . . CASSQDGFRDYQETQYF TGTGCCAGCAGCCAAGATGGATTTCGGGACTACCAAGAGACCCAGTACTTC
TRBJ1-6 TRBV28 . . CASSVGTSPVSSLHF TGTGCCAGCAGTGTTGGGACAAGCCCCGTAAGCTCCCTCCACTTT
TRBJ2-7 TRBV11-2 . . CASPSRGTIEQYF TGTGCCAGCCCCTCCCGGGGGACCATCGAGCAGTACTTC
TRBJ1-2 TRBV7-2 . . CASSLDLGNYGYTF TGTGCCAGCAGCTTAGATCTGGGAAACTATGGCTACACCTTC
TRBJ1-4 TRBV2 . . CASSLDSSTNEKLFF TGTGCCAGCAGTTTGGACTCTTCAACTAATGAAAAACTGTTTTTT
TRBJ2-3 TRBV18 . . CASSPEWGKHQDTQYF TGTGCCAGCTCACCCGAATGGGGGAAGCATCAAGATACGCAGTATTTT
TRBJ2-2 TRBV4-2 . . CASRLSEHGELFF TGTGCCAGCAGGTTGAGTGAACACGGGGAGCTGTTTTTT
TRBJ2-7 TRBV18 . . CASSPQKGYEQYF TGTGCCAGCTCACCACAGAAGGGGTACGAGCAGTACTTC
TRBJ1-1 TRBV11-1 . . CASSYLATGKTEAFF TGTGCCAGCAGCTACTTAGCCACAGGGAAAACTGAAGCTTTCTTT
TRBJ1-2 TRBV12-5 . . CASGGGHINYGYTF TGTGCTAGTGGTGGGGGACACATTAACTATGGCTACACCTTC
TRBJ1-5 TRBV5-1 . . CASSYRAGSSTQHF TGCGCCAGCAGCTATAGGGCAGGGTCATCGACCCAGCATTTT
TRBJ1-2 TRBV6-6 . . CASSPNQYYTF TGTGCCAGCAGTCCGAACCAGTACTACACCTTC
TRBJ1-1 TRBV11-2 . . CASSTTRGRTEAFF TGTGCCAGCAGTACGACCAGGGGTCGCACTGAAGCTTTCTTT
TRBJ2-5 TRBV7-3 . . CASSLDSSETQYF TGTGCCAGCAGCTTAGACTCCTCCGAGACCCAGTACTTC
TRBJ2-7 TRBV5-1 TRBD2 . CASSLLGGGAYEQYF TGCGCCAGCAGCCTTCTTGGCGGGGGGGCCTACGAGCAGTACTTC
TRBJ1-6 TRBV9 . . CASRTRRGPAPLHF TGTGCCAGCAGAACCAGACGGGGACCTGCACCCCTCCACTTT
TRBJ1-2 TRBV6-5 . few CASSYGTRYGYTF TGTGCCAGCAGTTACGGGACACGGTATGGCTACACCTTC
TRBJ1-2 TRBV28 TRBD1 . CASSSQGVTNYGYTF TGTGCCAGCAGTTCCCAGGGGGTAACTAACTATGGCTACACCTTC
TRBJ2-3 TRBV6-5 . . CATFRDTQYF TGTGCCACCTTTCGGGATACGCAGTATTTT
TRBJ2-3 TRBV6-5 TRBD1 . CASSQDRGTDTQYF TGTGCCAGCTCTCAGGACAGGGGCACAGATACGCAGTATTTT
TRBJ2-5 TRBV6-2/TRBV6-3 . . CASSYSIFRGQETQYF TGTGCCAGCAGTTACTCGATTTTTCGGGGCCAAGAGACCCAGTACTTC
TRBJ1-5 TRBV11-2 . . CASSLVWGNQPQHF TGTGCCAGCAGCTTAGTGTGGGGCAATCAGCCCCAGCATTTT
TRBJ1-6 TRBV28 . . CASSSSSYNSPLHF TGTGCCAGCAGTTCGAGCTCCTATAATTCACCCCTCCACTTT
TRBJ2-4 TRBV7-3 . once CASSLVQAKNIQYF TGTGCCAGCAGCTTAGTCCAGGCTAAAAACATTCAGTACTTC
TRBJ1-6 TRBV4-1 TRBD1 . CASSQEVTGDSPLHF TGCGCCAGCAGCCAAGAGGTGACAGGGGACTCACCCCTCCACTTT
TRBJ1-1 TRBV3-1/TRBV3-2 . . CASSRKNPGEGPNTEAFF TGTGCCAGCAGCCGCAAGAACCCCGGGGAGGGGCCAAACACTGAAGCTTTCTTT
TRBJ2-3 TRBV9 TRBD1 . CASSQRQGTTGSGTDTQYF TGTGCCAGCAGCCAACGACAGGGTACGACCGGCTCTGGCACAGATACGCAGTATTTT
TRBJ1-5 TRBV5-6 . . CASSLSSGDQPQHF TGTGCCAGCAGCTTGTCCTCAGGGGATCAGCCCCAGCATTTT
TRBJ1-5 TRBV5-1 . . CASSWDGNQPQHF TGCGCCAGCAGCTGGGACGGTAATCAGCCCCAGCATTTT
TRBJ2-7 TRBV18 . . CASSEASAYEQYF TGTGCCAGCTCAGAAGCAAGCGCCTACGAGCAGTACTTC
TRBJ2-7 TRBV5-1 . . CASSLADRSSGGYF TGCGCCAGCAGCTTGGCCGACAGATCCTCTGGAGGGTACTTC
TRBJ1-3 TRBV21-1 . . CASSKLAIGNTIYF TGTGCCAGCAGCAAACTCGCAATCGGAAACACCATATATTTT
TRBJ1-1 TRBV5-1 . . CASSLQGLGVGTEAFF TGCGCCAGCAGCTTGCAGGGTTTGGGGGTTGGCACTGAAGCTTTCTTT
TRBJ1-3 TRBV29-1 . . CSVDDSNSGNTIYF TGCAGCGTGGATGACAGTAACTCTGGAAACACCATATATTTT
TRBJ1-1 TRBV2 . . CASSEGSGRLTTEAFF TGTGCCAGCAGTGAAGGATCCGGCAGGCTGACCACTGAAGCTTTCTTT
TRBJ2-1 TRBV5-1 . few CASSLSGDSYNEQFF TGCGCCAGCAGCTTGAGTGGTGATTCCTACAATGAGCAGTTCTTC
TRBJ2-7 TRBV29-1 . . CSVESGRKGLSSYEQYF TGCAGCGTTGAATCGGGGAGAAAGGGGCTGAGCTCCTACGAGCAGTACTTC